A selection of T cell receptor beta chains follows, all from one sample in a study of molecular identifiers for immune sequencing clone quantification. MiXCR, run by TCRdb on the PCR reads, gives a single entry per CDR3 protein. The sample consists of about 320,000 distinct CDR3 sequences, about 21% of them appearing once. The sequencing sample was made of naive CD8+ T cells from blood, with Jurkat cell RNA spiked in. Every receptor here comes from a human donor in good health. Some libraries in this study had Jurkat cell RNA spiked in. Each CDR3 is given with its conserved first and last residue. The order of the fields is J gene, D gene, clone size, V gene, CDR3 DNA, CDR3 protein. A D gene is named only where the DNA matches it firmly. Size is omitted from some rows. Given values are once, few, many or a class for expanded clones.

TRBJ2-7 | . | many | TRBV19 | TGTGCCAGTAGTATTGGAGGAGGGTCCGAGCAGTACTTC | CASSIGGGSEQYF
TRBJ2-1 | . | many | TRBV7-9 | TGTGCCAGCAGCCCGCCGGAGGGGGTAGGGGTCAATGAGCAGTTCTTC | CASSPPEGVGVNEQFF
TRBJ2-7 | . | many | TRBV4-3 | TGCGCCAGCAGCCAAGAGGACAGCTACGAGCAGTACTTC | CASSQEDSYEQYF
TRBJ1-1 | . | . | TRBV6-6 | TGTGCCACCAACCCTCTGGGGGAATGGAGCACTGAAGCTTTCTTT | CATNPLGEWSTEAFF
TRBJ1-1 | . | . | TRBV7-8 | TGTGCCAGCAGCTTAGCGCCAGAGAACACTGAAGCTCTCTTT | CASSLAPENTEALF
TRBJ2-3 | . | . | TRBV9 | TGTGCCAGCAGCTTCGAGGGACGGCATACAGATACGCAGTATTTT | CASSFEGRHTDTQYF
TRBJ2-7 | . | few | TRBV27 | TGTGCCAGCAGTCCGACGACGGACAGCTCCTACGAGCAGTACTTC | CASSPTTDSSYEQYF
TRBJ1-4 | . | . | TRBV29-1 | TGCAGCGTTGAAGTCGAGGCGTATGAAAAACTGTTTTTT | CSVEVEAYEKLFF
TRBJ2-7 | . | many | TRBV5-1 | TGCGCCAGCAGCGACCCGGGCCGAACCTACGAGCAGTACTTC | CASSDPGRTYEQYF
TRBJ2-7 | . | . | TRBV12-3/TRBV12-4 | TGTGCCGGCAGTTTAGTGGCAGCTTACGAGCAGTACTTC | CAGSLVAAYEQYF
TRBJ2-7 | TRBD2 | . | TRBV4-3 | TGCGCCAGCAGCCAAGATCGTAGTAGCGGGGCCTCCTACGAGCAGTACTTC | CASSQDRSSGASYEQYF
TRBJ2-3 | TRBD2 | few | TRBV7-2 | TGTGCCAGCAGCCCACGACTAGCGGGGGGGTCTAGCACAGATACGCAGTATTTT | CASSPRLAGGSSTDTQYF
TRBJ1-2 | . | many | TRBV28 | TGTGCCAGCAGTTTCAGCCGATCGAATCGCTACACCTTC | CASSFSRSNRYTF
TRBJ2-7 | TRBD2 | many | TRBV4-1 | TGCGCCAGCAGCCAAGTTACAGCGGGGGTCCCCTACGAGCAGTACTTC | CASSQVTAGVPYEQYF
TRBJ1-1 | TRBD1 | many | TRBV25-1 | TGTGCCAGCAGTTCGGGGACAGGAGCAGCTTTCTTT | CASSSGTGAAFF
TRBJ1-1 | TRBD1 | many | TRBV28 | TGTGCCAGCAGCGTGGACAGGGGGCGGGAAGCTTTCTTT | CASSVDRGREAFF
TRBJ1-1 | . | many | TRBV7-9 | TGTGCCAGCAGCCAAGGCGACACTGAAGCTTTCTTT | CASSQGDTEAFF
TRBJ2-7 | TRBD1 | many | TRBV19 | TGTGCCAGAACAGGGGTGTACTTC | CARTGVYF
TRBJ1-2 | . | many | TRBV5-5 | TGTGCCAGCAGCTTGGAGGGGTATGACTATGGCTACACCTTC | CASSLEGYDYGYTF
TRBJ2-3 | . | many | TRBV24-1 | TGTGCCACCAGTGATTTGTCGGTTGATACGCAGTATTTT | CATSDLSVDTQYF
TRBJ2-7 | . | many | TRBV20-1 | TGCAGTGCTAGAGATAAGGGACTTCCCACCTACGAGCAGTACTTC | CSARDKGLPTYEQYF
TRBJ2-3 | TRBD2 | . | TRBV13 | TGTGCCAGCAGCCCAGCGGGGGGGCTACCAGATACGCAGTATTTT | CASSPAGGLPDTQYF
TRBJ1-5 | . | many | TRBV12-5 | TGTGCTAGTGGTTTGGCCCCCCTGAAATCAAATAGCAATCAGCCCCAGCATTTT | CASGLAPLKSNSNQPQHF
TRBJ1-4 | . | many | TRBV12-3/TRBV12-4 | TGTGCCAGCAGCCTACAGGGCCCAGTTGAAAAACTGTTTTTT | CASSLQGPVEKLFF
TRBJ2-6 | . | many | TRBV12-3/TRBV12-4 | TGTGCCAGCACTTACGGCGGCCAGCCCCAAGTCGGGGCCAACGTCCTGACTTTC | CASTYGGQPQVGANVLTF
TRBJ2-3 | . | many | TRBV13 | TGTGCCAGCAGCTTATGGGCAGATACGCAGTATTTT | CASSLWADTQYF
TRBJ2-4 | . | many | TRBV30 | TGTGCCTGGGGCCTGCCACTAGCCAAAAACATTCAGTACTTC | CAWGLPLAKNIQYF
TRBJ1-5 | TRBD1 | many | TRBV28 | TGTGCCAGCAGTTTGAAGGGGGCCGCCAATCAGCCCCAGCATTTT | CASSLKGAANQPQHF
TRBJ1-1 | . | many | TRBV7-9 | TGTGCCAGCAGCTTAGGGGCAGTGGGTGCCACTGAAGCTTTCTTT | CASSLGAVGATEAFF
TRBJ1-5 | . | many | TRBV12-3/TRBV12-4 | TGTGCCAGCAGTTTAAACGGTGGTCAGCCCCAGCATTTT | CASSLNGGQPQHF
TRBJ2-2 | TRBD2 | . | TRBV13 | TGTGCCAGCAGCCCCGGACTAGCCGGCCCGAACACCGGGGAGCTGTTTTTT | CASSPGLAGPNTGELFF
TRBJ1-1 | . | many | TRBV5-4 | TGTGCCAGCAGTCCCGGGGCGGGCACTGAAGCTTTCTTT | CASSPGAGTEAFF
TRBJ2-7 | . | . | TRBV4-1 | TGCGCCAGCAGCCAAGATCCCGGTGCCTTAAGGGAGCAGTACTTC | CASSQDPGALREQYF
TRBJ2-5 | TRBD2 | many | TRBV12-3/TRBV12-4 | TGTGCCAGCAACAACCCCACCGGGGGGTTCCAAGAGACCCAGTACTTC | CASNNPTGGFQETQYF
TRBJ1-1 | TRBD1 | many | TRBV4-3 | TGCGCCAGCAGCCAAGGTAGCGACAGGGGAGTAGTTTTCTTT | CASSQGSDRGVVFF
TRBJ2-2 | . | many | TRBV7-6 | TGTGCCAGCAGCTTAGTTGGTCTAGTTCCCGGGGAGCTGTTTTTT | CASSLVGLVPGELFF
TRBJ2-7 | . | many | TRBV6-2/TRBV6-3 | TGTGCCAGCAGGGACTTAGGACGGGATTCCTACGAGCAGTACTTC | CASRDLGRDSYEQYF
TRBJ2-1 | TRBD2 | few | TRBV9 | TGTGCCAGCAGCGGACTCATAGCGGGTGAGCAGTTCTTC | CASSGLIAGEQFF
TRBJ2-7 | . | many | TRBV7-6 | TGTGCCAGCAGCTTAGACCGGGGGCTGTACTTC | CASSLDRGLYF
TRBJ2-2 | . | many | TRBV7-9 | TGTGCCAGCAGCTTATTGGAAGAACTAGACACCGGGGAGCTGTTTTTT | CASSLLEELDTGELFF
TRBJ2-6 | TRBD2 | few | TRBV6-2/TRBV6-3 | TGTGCCAGCGATGGACTAGCGGTAGTCTCTGGGGCCAACGTCCTGACTTTC | CASDGLAVVSGANVLTF
TRBJ2-1 | TRBD2 | many | TRBV5-6 | TGTGCCAGCAGCTTGGAGGGACTAGCGGCCTACAATGAGCAGTTCTTC | CASSLEGLAAYNEQFF
TRBJ1-1 | . | few | TRBV2 | TGTGCCAGCATGATATGGCGTATGAACACTGAAGCTTTCTTT | CASMIWRMNTEAFF
TRBJ2-7 | . | many | TRBV12-3/TRBV12-4 | TGTGCCAGCAGCGCCGGGGGGCCCTACGAGCAGTACTTC | CASSAGGPYEQYF
TRBJ2-2 | . | many | TRBV27 | TGTGCCAGCAGTTCCCACAGCACCGGGGAGCTGTTTTTT | CASSSHSTGELFF
TRBJ2-3 | TRBD1 | . | TRBV4-1 | TGCGCCAGCAGCCAAGAGCCAGGGGGTACGCAGTATTTT | CASSQEPGGTQYF
TRBJ2-7 | . | . | TRBV5-5 | TGTGCCAGCAGCTTGGGGCAGGATGGGGACTACGAGCAGTACTTC | CASSLGQDGDYEQYF
TRBJ2-3 | . | many | TRBV7-9 | TGTGCCAGCCTTATGTTATATACGCAGTATTTT | CASLMLYTQYF